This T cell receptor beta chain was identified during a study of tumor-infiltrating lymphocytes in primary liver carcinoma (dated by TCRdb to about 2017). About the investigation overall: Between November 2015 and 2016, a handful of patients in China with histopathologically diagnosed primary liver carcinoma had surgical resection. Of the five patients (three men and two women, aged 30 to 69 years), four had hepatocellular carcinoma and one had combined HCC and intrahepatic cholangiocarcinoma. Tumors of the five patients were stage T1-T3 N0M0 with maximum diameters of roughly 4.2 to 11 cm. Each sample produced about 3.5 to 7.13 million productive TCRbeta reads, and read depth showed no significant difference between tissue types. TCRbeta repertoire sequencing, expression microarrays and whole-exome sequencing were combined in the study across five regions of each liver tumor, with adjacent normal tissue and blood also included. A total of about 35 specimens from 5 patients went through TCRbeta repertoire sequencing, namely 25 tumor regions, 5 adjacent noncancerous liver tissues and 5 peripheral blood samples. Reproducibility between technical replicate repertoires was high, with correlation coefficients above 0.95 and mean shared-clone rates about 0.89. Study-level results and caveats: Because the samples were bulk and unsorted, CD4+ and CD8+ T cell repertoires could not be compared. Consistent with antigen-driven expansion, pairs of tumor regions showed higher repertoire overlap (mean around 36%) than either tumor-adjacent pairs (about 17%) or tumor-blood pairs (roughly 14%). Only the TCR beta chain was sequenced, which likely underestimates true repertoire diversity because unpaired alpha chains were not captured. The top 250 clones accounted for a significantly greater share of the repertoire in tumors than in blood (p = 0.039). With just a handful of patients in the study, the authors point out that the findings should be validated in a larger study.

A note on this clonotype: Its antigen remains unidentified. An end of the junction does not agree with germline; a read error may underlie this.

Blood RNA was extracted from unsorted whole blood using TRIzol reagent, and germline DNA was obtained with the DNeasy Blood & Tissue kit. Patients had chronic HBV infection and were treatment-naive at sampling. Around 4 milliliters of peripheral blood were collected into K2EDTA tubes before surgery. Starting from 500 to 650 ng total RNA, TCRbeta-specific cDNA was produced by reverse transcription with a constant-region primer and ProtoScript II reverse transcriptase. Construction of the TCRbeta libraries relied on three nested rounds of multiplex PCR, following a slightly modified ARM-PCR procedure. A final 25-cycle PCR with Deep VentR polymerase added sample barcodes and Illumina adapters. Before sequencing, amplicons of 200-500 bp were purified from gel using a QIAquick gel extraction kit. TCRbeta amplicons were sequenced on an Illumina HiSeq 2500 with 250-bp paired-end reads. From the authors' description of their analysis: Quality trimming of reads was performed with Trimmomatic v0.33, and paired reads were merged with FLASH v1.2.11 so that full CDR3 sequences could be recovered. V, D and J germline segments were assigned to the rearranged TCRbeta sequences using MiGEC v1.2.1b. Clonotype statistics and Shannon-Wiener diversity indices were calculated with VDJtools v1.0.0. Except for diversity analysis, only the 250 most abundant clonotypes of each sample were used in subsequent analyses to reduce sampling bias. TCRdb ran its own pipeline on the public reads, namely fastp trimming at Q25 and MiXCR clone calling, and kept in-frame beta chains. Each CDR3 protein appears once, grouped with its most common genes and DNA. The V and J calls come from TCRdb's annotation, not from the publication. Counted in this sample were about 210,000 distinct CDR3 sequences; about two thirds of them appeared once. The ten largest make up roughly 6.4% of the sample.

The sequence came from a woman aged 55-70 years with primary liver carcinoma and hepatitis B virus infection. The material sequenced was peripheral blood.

CDR3 protein: CASRLRDWGSDTQYF. The DNA sequence is TGTGCCAGCCGCCTCCGGGACTGGGGGTCAGATACCCAGTATTTT. The chain is encoded by TRBV11-1 joined to TRBJ2-3; 6 matching bases give a weak D call of TRBD2. Taken from cysteine to phenylalanine, the CDR3 has 15 residues. Left in the record is the CDR3 DNA by itself, 45 bases read in frame from the first base. Taken from the germline V gene (reference sequence), the CDR1 and CDR2 loops are SGHAT and FQDESV.